This TCR beta chain derives from a study of T cells in women clearing cervical HPV infection. Study details: Controls were women whose single incident HPV16 infection cleared within 12 months without precancer or cancer. Whole-study results and caveats: Combining TCR richness with V gene abundances gave roughly 0.8 AUC.

Using immunoSEQ multiplex PCR, the repertoire was profiled, and TCRdb retains in-frame clones only, with some absent. The listing records about 22,000 clones. To note about this clone: Its antigen is unknown. The CDR3 end falls 3 residues outside the read, so it is completed with the germline J gene.

V lost 5 bases to trimming and J lost 6 bases, with 21 bases between them. Germline loops: CDR1 SGHTA, CDR2 FQGTGA. The CDR3 contains 16 residues. The chain is built from TRBV7-3 and TRBJ2-3; a possible D gene is TRBD2 (6 bases). The receptor's source is a woman aged 18-69 years with a cervical HPV16 infection that either progressed to CIN3+ or cleared (not recorded which). The specimen was blood buffy coat. This chain's CDR3 is CASSPIRRGSLDTQYF. Incomplete CDR3 DNA: TGTGCCAGCAGCCCAATACGTCGGGGGAGTTTGGATACG.